This T cell receptor beta chain is drawn from a study of shared clonotypes between healthy human individuals. Study-level background: CD4 naive and CD4 memory each took three plates per donor, while CD8 naive took two and CD8 memory one.

The CDR3 extends over 12 amino acids. Germline-derived CDR1 and CDR2 are SNHLY and FYNNEI. V lost 3 bases to trimming and J lost 6 bases, with 6 bases between them. Donors were healthy HIV-negative adults without recent acute infections or vaccinations. In regard to this clone: The antigen remains unidentified.

Sequencing was performed with immunoSEQ multiplex PCR; in TCRdb, only in-frame clones are kept and a portion is missing. The table includes some 2.3 million clones, 93% detected once. Study-wide points: Among donors, sharing of clonotypes was expected to be affected by sequencing depth. Sampling covered blood only; tissue repertoires likely differ.

Sequenced input: naive CD4+ T cells from PBMCs. The subset: CD45RA+ positively selected. The TCR sequence derives from a man aged 18 to 35 in good health. Some clones in this sample may be carry-over from other donors' samples. The chain recombines TRBV2 with TRBJ2-1, with a possible D match to TRBD2 (5 bases). Here the CDR3 reads CASSDGLNEQFF. CDR3 DNA: TGTGCCAGCAGTGATGGACTCAATGAGCAGTTCTTC.